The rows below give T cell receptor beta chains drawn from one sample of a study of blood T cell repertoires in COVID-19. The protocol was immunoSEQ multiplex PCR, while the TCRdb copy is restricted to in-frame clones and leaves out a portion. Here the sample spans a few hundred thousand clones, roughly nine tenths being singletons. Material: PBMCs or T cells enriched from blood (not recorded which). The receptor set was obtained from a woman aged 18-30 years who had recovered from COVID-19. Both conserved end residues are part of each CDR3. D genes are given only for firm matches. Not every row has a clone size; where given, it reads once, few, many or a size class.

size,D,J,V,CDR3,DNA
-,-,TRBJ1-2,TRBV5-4,CASSLAVSYGYTF,TGTGCCAGCAGCTTGGCAGTTTCCTATGGCTACACCTTC
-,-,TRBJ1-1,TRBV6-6,CASSKQINTEAFF,TGTGCCAGCAGTAAACAGATAAACACTGAAGCTTTCTTT
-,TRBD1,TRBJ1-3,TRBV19,CATHRGNSGNTIYF,TGTGCCACACACAGGGGGAACTCTGGAAACACCATATATTTT
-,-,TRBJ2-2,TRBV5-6,CASSFQAGLELFF,TGTGCCAGCAGCTTCCAGGCGGGCCTCGAGCTGTTTTTT
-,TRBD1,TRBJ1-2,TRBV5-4,CASSATGTGGGCGYTF,TGTGCCAGCAGCGCGACCGGGACAGGGGGGGGATGTGGCTACACCTTC
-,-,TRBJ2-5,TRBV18,CASSPTGAETQYF,TGTGCCAGCTCCCCGACAGGCGCCGAGACCCAGTACTTC
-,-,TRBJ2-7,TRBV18,CASSPRTGRVEQYF,TGTGCCAGCTCACCGAGGACAGGGAGGGTCGAGCAGTACTTC
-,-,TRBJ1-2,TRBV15,CATSRDRGGFDGYTF,TGTGCCACCAGCAGAGATCGGGGGGGATTCGATGGCTACACCTTC
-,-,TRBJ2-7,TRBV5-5,CASSLGAGVSYEQYF,TGTGCCAGCAGCTTGGGTGCCGGGGTCTCCTACGAGCAGTACTTC
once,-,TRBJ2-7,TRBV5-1,CASSPTDSVYEQYF,TGCGCCAGCAGCCCTACGGATAGCGTTTACGAGCAGTACTTC
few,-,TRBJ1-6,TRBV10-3,CAISSTQEGSSPLHF,TGTGCCATCAGTTCTACCCAGGAGGGCTCTTCACCCCTCCACTTT
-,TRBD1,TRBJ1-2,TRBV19,CASSMGTGGAYGYTF,TGTGCCAGTAGTATGGGGACAGGCGGGGCCTATGGCTACACCTTC
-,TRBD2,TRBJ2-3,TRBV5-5,CASSSVISGGPDTQYF,TGTGCCAGCAGCTCAGTAATTAGCGGGGGGCCAGATACGCAGTATTTT
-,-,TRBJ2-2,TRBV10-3,CAISESVSGAASTGELFF,TGTGCCATCAGTGAGTCTGTTAGCGGAGCCGCCAGCACCGGGGAGCTGTTTTTT
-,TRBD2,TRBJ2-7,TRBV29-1,CSVVAGGPREQYF,TGCAGCGTTGTAGCGGGGGGGCCAAGAGAGCAGTACTTC
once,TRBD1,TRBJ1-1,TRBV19,CASISRAGGLLNTEAFF,TGTGCCAGTATCTCGAGGGCAGGGGGATTATTGAACACTGAAGCTTTCTTT
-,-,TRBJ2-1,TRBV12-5,CASGLPGTWVNEQFF,TGTGCTAGTGGTTTGCCCGGGACTTGGGTCAATGAGCAGTTCTTC
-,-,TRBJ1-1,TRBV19,CASSIGHWNTEAFF,TGTGCCAGTAGTATAGGACACTGGAACACTGAAGCTTTCTTT
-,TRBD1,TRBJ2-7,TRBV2,CASRGRQGAYEQYF,TGTGCCAGCAGGGGTCGACAGGGGGCGTACGAGCAGTACTTC
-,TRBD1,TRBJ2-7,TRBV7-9,CASSSPRTGWTYEQYF,TGTGCCAGCAGCTCACCCAGGACAGGGTGGACCTACGAGCAGTACTTC
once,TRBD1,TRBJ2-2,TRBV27,CASSQRGTGTPNTGELFF,TGTGCCAGCAGCCAAAGGGGGACAGGGACTCCGAACACCGGGGAGCTGTTTTTT
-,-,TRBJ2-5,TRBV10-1,CASSEGLAETQYF,TGCGCCAGCAGTGAGGGGTTAGCCGAGACCCAGTACTTC
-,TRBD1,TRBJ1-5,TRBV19,CASSPLDRGHNQPQHF,TGTGCCAGTAGTCCGCTGGACAGGGGCCACAATCAGCCCCAGCATTTT
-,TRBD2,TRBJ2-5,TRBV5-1,CASNSGGEETQYF,TGCGCCAGCAACAGCGGGGGGGAAGAGACCCAGTACTTC
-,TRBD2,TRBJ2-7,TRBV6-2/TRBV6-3,CASSSGLVEQYF,TGTGCCAGCAGCTCGGGACTAGTCGAGCAGTACTTC
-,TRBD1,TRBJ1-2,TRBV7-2,CASSVDRARGYGYTF,TGTGCCAGCAGCGTAGACAGGGCGCGGGGGTATGGCTACACCTTC
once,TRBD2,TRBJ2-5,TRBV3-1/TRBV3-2,CASSQFTRALAGGLQETQYF,TGTGCCAGCAGCCAATTCACCCGGGCTCTAGCGGGGGGACTTCAAGAGACCCAGTACTTC
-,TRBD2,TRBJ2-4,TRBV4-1,CASSPTGRGENIQYF,TGCGCCAGCAGCCCAACAGGGCGGGGGGAGAACATTCAGTACTTC
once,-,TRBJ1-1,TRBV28,CASSFRGITEAFF,TGTGCCAGCAGTTTTAGGGGAATCACTGAAGCTTTCTTT
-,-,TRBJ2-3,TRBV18,CASSPAGLSTDTQYF,TGTGCCAGCTCACCGGCGGGACTCTCCACAGATACGCAGTATTTT
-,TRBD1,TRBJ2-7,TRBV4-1,CASSLDRVSYEQYF,TGCGCCAGCAGCTTGGACAGGGTGTCTTACGAGCAGTACTTC
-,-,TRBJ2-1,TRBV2,CASSAIPYEQFF,TGTGCCAGCAGCGCTATACCCTATGAGCAGTTCTTC
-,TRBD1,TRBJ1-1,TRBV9,CASSGTGSRAEAFF,TGTGCCTCCTCCGGGACAGGTTCCCGGGCTGAAGCTTTCTTT
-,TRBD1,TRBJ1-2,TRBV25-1,CASSEYNRGEGYTF,TGTGCCAGCAGTGAATATAACAGGGGAGAGGGCTACACCTTC
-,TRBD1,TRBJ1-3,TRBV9,CASSEGQGIISGNTIYF,TGTGCCAGCAGCGAGGGACAGGGAATTATCTCTGGAAACACCATATATTTT
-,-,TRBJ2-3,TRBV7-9,CASSYQGLETDTQYF,TGTGCCAGCAGCTATCAGGGGCTCGAAACAGATACGCAGTATTTT
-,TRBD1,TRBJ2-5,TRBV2,CASSEQGAQETQYF,TGTGCCAGCAGTGAACAGGGGGCACAAGAGACCCAGTACTTC
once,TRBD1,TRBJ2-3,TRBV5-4,CASSDRVQGAMTDTQYF,TGTGCCAGCAGCGACCGTGTTCAGGGGGCAATGACAGATACGCAGTATTTT